The clone carrying this TCR beta chain is deemed medium-sized. The antigen is unknown. Unique molecular identifiers were incorporated into the prepared TCRbeta library. MiXCR, run by TCRdb on the PCR reads, gives a single entry per CDR3 protein. The repertoire has some 7,500 distinct CDR3 sequences, approximately 31% of them found once; the top ten carry roughly 2%. The CDR3 is 16 residues long. The V gene's germline CDR1 is MNHEY and CDR2 SVGAGI. Trimming cost V 5 bases and J 3 bases, with 17 bases left between them. The data are from a study of T-cell reconstitution after alpha-beta-depleted transplantation in children. Overall study results and limits: The study traced high day-60 TCRbeta diversity in some patients to surviving recipient T cells and thymic progenitors. By about two months after transplant, alpha-beta T cells reportedly arose from several hundred graft clones that had expanded.

This chain links TRBV6-5 with TRBJ2-4; TRBD1 might be the D (6 bases). The TCR was taken from a boy under three years old who had a stem cell transplant for SCID, so the T cells may come from the graft donor. Sample: peripheral blood, taken 60 days after TCRalphabeta/CD19-depleted stem cell transplant. The CDR3: CASSPFGGKGKNIQYF. In DNA, the CDR3 is TGTGCCAGCAGTCCCTTTGGGGGCAAAGGCAAAAACATTCAGTACTTC.